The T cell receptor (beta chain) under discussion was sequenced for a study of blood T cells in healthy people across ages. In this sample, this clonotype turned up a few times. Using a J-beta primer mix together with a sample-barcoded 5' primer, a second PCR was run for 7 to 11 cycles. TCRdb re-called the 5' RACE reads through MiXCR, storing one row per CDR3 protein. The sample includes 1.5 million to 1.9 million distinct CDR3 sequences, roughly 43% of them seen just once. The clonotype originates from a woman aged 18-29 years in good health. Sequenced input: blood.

CDR3 region: CAWRWTGYGYTF. The CDR3 region has the DNA TGTGCCTGGAGGTGGACAGGCTATGGCTACACCTTC. This rearrangement joins TRBV30 to TRBJ1-2, with 7 bases matching TRBD1. This CDR3 has 12 amino acids. The germline V gene encodes CDR1 GTSNPN and CDR2 SVGIG (reference sequence). V lost 3 bases, J lost 4 bases, and 2 bases stayed unmatched.